Below are 22 T cell receptor beta chains sequenced from a single sample in a study of chronic HIV infection and antiretroviral therapy. TCRdb reprocessed the 5' RACE reads via MiXCR and lists one record per CDR3 protein. The sample lists more than 25,000 distinct CDR3 sequences, about 9.6% occurring once. What was sequenced was peripheral blood. Receptors originate from an adult who had HIV and had not received antiretroviral therapy, or was an uninfected healthy control (not recorded which).

J is TRBJ2-5 and V is TRBV18; 8 positions match TRBD1. This CDR3 region has 15 residues. From germline, CDR1 is KGHSH and CDR2 LQKENI. Germline trimming cut 3 bases from V and 4 bases from J; bases unmatched to any gene: 7. The DNA of the CDR3 is TGTGCCAGCTCACCGAACCAGGGGGCGCGAGAGACCCAGTACTTC. Amino acids: CASSPNQGARETQYF.

The sample holds many counts of this clonotype. The chain employs TRBV27 and TRBJ2-7; the D gene is possibly TRBD1 (6 bases). Trimming shortened V by 6 bases and J by 4 bases, and 13 bases separated the two germline ends. There are 13 residues in the CDR3. The V gene's germline CDR1 is MNHEY and CDR2 SMNVEV (reference sequence). The CDR3 bases are TGTGCCAGCAGCCCTCAGGGGCGGTACGAGCAGTACTTC. Translation: CASSPQGRYEQYF.

This chain connects TRBV29-1 to TRBJ2-5; 9 bases are shared with TRBD2. Germline CDR1 is SQVTM and CDR2 is ANQGSEA. Unmatched junction bases numbered 3, after V lost 7 bases and J lost 3 bases. This CDR3 has 12 residues. The DNA of the CDR3 is TGCAGCGCGACTAGCGGTGAAGAGACCCAGTACTTC. It translates to CSATSGEETQYF. The full variable domain, with the rest looked up from reference TRBV29-1 and TRBJ2-5, is SAVISQKPSRDICQRGTSLTIQCQVDSQVTMMFWYRQQPGQSLTLIATANQGSEATYESGFVIDKFPISRPNLTFSTLTVSNMSPEDSSIYLCSATSGEETQYFGPGTRLLVL.

This clonotype came up many times. The rearrangement uses TRBV18 and TRBJ1-2, with D unclear. CDR3 length: 13 residues. Germline V gene lookup returns CDR1 KGHSH and CDR2 LQKENI. Between the trimmed V and J ends, which lost 1 base and 4 bases, there was a span of 7 bases. The CDR3 here is CASSPLWSYGYTF. CDR3 sequence (DNA): TGTGCCAGCTCACCACTTTGGTCCTATGGCTACACCTTC.

This clonotype has a count of ten or more. The chain links TRBV5-5 to TRBJ2-7, with a tentative D call TRBD1 (5 bases). Trimming took 3 bases from V and 6 from J, leaving 10 bases between them. From germline, CDR1 is SGHKS and CDR2 YYEKEE (reference sequence). The CDR3 extends over 12 amino acids. In nucleotides, the CDR3 is TGTGCCAGCAGCTCGCAGGGTACCGAGCAGTACTTC. Its translation: CASSSQGTEQYF.

This clonotype was counted a few times. J is TRBJ1-1 and V is TRBV6-2 or TRBV6-3, with 7 bases aligning to TRBD1. V gave up 7 bases and J gave up 5 bases; unmatched junction bases: 10. Germline lookup yields CDR1 MNHEY and CDR2 SVGEGT. This CDR3 region has 14 residues. CDR3 in amino acids: CASTPTGRMTEAFF. The CDR3 DNA follows: TGTGCCAGCACCCCGACAGGGAGAATGACTGAAGCTTTCTTT.

This clonotype occurred a few times. J is TRBJ2-3 and V is TRBV29-1; the D call may be TRBD1 or TRBD2 (5 bases each). From germline, CDR1 is SQVTM and CDR2 ANQGSEA. Trimming took off 3 bases at V and 0 bases at J, with 10 bases between the two ends. The CDR3 has 14 residues. The CDR3 nucleotides read TGCAGCGTTGATGGGGGAGATAGCACAGATACGCAGTATTTT. It specifies CSVDGGDSTDTQYF.

In this sample, this clonotype turned up once. The V call is TRBV19, the J call TRBJ2-2, with D uncertain. Between the trimmed V and J ends, which lost 2 bases and 3 bases, there was a span of 13 bases. CDR1 is LNHDA and CDR2 is SQIVND in the germline V gene (reference sequence). The CDR3 runs to 16 residues. The CDR3 region has the DNA TGTGCCAGTAGTATAAAACCGGAGCTTTACACCGGGGAGCTGTTTTTT. It is translated as CASSIKPELYTGELFF.

This clonotype came up a few times. The rearrangement joins TRBV29-1 to TRBJ2-3; the match to TRBD2 covers 7 bases. CDR3 length: 15 residues. J lost 0 bases, V lost 3 bases, and 6 bases had no gene match. The germline V gene has CDR1 SQVTM and CDR2 ANQGSEA. CDR3 nucleotides: TGCAGCGTTGATTGGGAGGGCCTGAGCACAGATACGCAGTATTTT. Protein product: CSVDWEGLSTDTQYF.

This clonotype occurred many times. This rearrangement joins TRBV5-1 to TRBJ2-3; TRBD1 is a possible D gene (6 bases). CDR1 SGHRS and CDR2 YFSETQ come from the germline V gene. The length of the CDR3 is 15 residues. V was trimmed by 0 bases and J by 0 bases, leaving 8 bases between them. DNA for the CDR3: TGCGCCAGCAGCTTGGAGACAGGAAGCACAGATACGCAGTATTTT. It codes for CASSLETGSTDTQYF.

The chain joins TRBV18 to TRBJ1-5, with 7 bases identical to TRBD1. Losses at the gene ends were 4 bases for V and 0 bases for J; bases not matched to a gene: 9. The CDR3 is 17 amino acids. The germline V gene encodes CDR1 KGHSH and CDR2 LQKENI. The CDR3 loop reads CASSLTGMVISNQPQHF. The CDR3 coding sequence is TGTGCCAGCTCACTGACAGGGATGGTGATTAGCAATCAGCCCCAGCATTTT.

The chain is built from TRBV29-1 and TRBJ2-1, with 7 nucleotides matching TRBD2. This CDR3 is built from 14 residues. The germline gives CDR1 SQVTM, CDR2 ANQGSEA. V gave up 5 bases and J gave up 1 base; unmatched junction bases: 5. This chain's CDR3 is CSVRRETSYNEQFF. In DNA form, the CDR3 reads TGCAGCGTTAGGCGGGAGACGTCCTACAATGAGCAGTTCTTC.

Of note for this clonotype: A much bigger clone sits one base away, suggesting this may be a read error. The genes are TRBV4-3 and TRBJ2-1; 7 bases match TRBD2. J gave up 11 bases and V 1 base, and 5 bases lay outside the gene matches. The germline V gene encodes CDR1 LGHNA and CDR2 YSLEER. This CDR3 has 13 amino acids. Written as DNA, the CDR3 is TGCGCCAGCAGCCAAGTCGGGGGGAATCAGCAGTTCTTC. Its protein is CASSQVGGNQQFF.

This clonotype has ten or more counts. The V and J genes are TRBV28 and TRBJ1-2; 8 nucleotides match TRBD1. The germline CDR1 and CDR2 sequences are MDHEN and SYDVKM. The CDR3 has 16 amino acids. V lost 6 bases and J lost 2; bases outside the gene matches: 11. The CDR3 loop is CASRTRTGSKNYGYTF. For the CDR3, the DNA is TGTGCCAGCAGGACACGGACAGGGTCGAAGAACTATGGCTACACCTTC.

Ten or more counts support this clonotype. The chain couples TRBV29-1 to TRBJ2-7; 7 bases are a match to TRBD1. Looked up from germline, CDR1 is SQVTM and CDR2 is ANQGSEA. The V and J ends lost 7 bases and 2 bases, in that order; junction bases with no gene match: 8. The CDR3 totals 13 residues. The CDR3 DNA follows: TGCAGCGCCCTCGGGACAGTTGCCTACGAGCAGTACTTC. It specifies CSALGTVAYEQYF.

The chain links TRBV7-8 to TRBJ1-1; no firm D call. Germline loops: CDR1 SGHVS, CDR2 FQNEAQ. V lost 2 bases and J lost 4, with 5 bases in between. The CDR3 is made up of 12 amino acids. DNA for the CDR3: TGTGCCAGCAGCTTAAGACTCACTGAAGCTTTCTTT. It encodes CASSLRLTEAFF.

In regard to this clonotype: Given a much more abundant clone one base away, this may be a read error. The V and J genes are TRBV10-3 and TRBJ2-7; 11 positions agree with TRBD2. The CDR3 totals 11 residues. Germline V gives CDR1 ENHRY, CDR2 SYGVKD. CDR3 protein: CVIAGGYEQYF. CDR3 coding DNA: TGTGTCATAGCGGGGGGGTACGAGCAGTACTTC.

This clonotype was picked up a small number of times. The chain joins TRBV20-1 to TRBJ2-7; D uncertain. The CDR3 runs to 13 residues. Germline V gives CDR1 DFQATT, CDR2 SNEGSKA (reference sequence). The V and J ends lost 1 base and 2 bases respectively, with 9 bases between them. Here the CDR3 DNA reads TGCAGTGCTAGAGGGCCCACAACCTACGAGCAGTACTTC. Residues: CSARGPTTYEQYF.

This clonotype was picked up many times. The genes are TRBV10-3 and TRBJ2-2; 11 bases are shared with TRBD2. Germline V lookup: CDR1 ENHRY, CDR2 SYGVKD. CDR3 length: 16 residues. V shed 4 bases, J shed 7 bases, and the junction held 8 bases outside the gene matches. CDR3 sequence (DNA): TGTGCCATCAGTGTTTTGACTAGCGGGACTGGCGGGGAGCTGTTTTTT. Amino acid sequence: CAISVLTSGTGGELFF.

Comments on this clonotype: Relative to the germline gene, one junction end is altered; a read error may explain this. The chain is built from TRBV20-1 and TRBJ2-7, with 9 bases identical to TRBD2. The germline CDR1 and CDR2 sequences are DFQATT and SNEGSKA (reference sequence). This CDR3 is 14 amino acids long. In DNA, the CDR3 is TGCAGTGCTAGAGGTCTAGCGGGACCCTACGAGCAGTGCTTC. Amino acid sequence: CSARGLAGPYEQCF.

The sample holds many counts of this clonotype. The chain joins TRBV7-8 to TRBJ1-1, with D uncertain. Trimming removed 3 bases at V and 2 bases at J, with 7 bases between. The CDR3 is 13 amino acids. CDR1 is SGHVS and CDR2 is FQNEAQ in the germline V gene. The CDR3 sequence is CASSFAANTEAFF. As DNA, the CDR3 is TGTGCCAGCAGCTTCGCAGCAAACACTGAAGCTTTCTTT.

This clonotype was counted a few times. The rearrangement uses TRBV12-3 or TRBV12-4 and TRBJ1-4, with a possible D match to TRBD1 (6 bases). This CDR3 is built from 13 residues. V lost 6 bases, J lost 5 bases, and 10 bases lay in between. The CDR3 is CASRDSPNEKLFF. The CDR3, as DNA: TGTGCCAGCAGGGACAGCCCCAATGAAAAACTGTTTTTT.